This T cell receptor (beta chain) was sequenced during a study of CD4 T cells in relation to SARS-CoV-2 and coronaviruses. CDR3 length equals 13 residues. V was trimmed by 5 bases and J by 3 bases, leaving 10 bases between them. CDR1 LNHNV and CDR2 YYDKDF come from the germline V gene (reference sequence). About this clone itself: Its antigen is currently unknown.

The unexposed donors gave CD4+ T cells in about 2010-2019, prior to COVID-19. CD4+ T cells were isolated from the cells after around 11 days of culture. Cells permitting, SARS-CoV-2 S/N and four cold-coronavirus spikes were tested on unexposed-donor CD4+ T cells. Assay used: immunoSEQ multiplex PCR; TCRdb lists only in-frame clones, some missing. The table records about 24,000 clones, 73% of them present only once. The sequenced sample consisted of CD4+ T cells from PBMCs, cultured in vitro. The chain carries TRBV15 and TRBJ1-1; D call uncertain. This clonotype was sampled from a human donor in good health. The CDR3 sequence: CATSPRTDTEAFF. CDR3 nucleotides: TGTGCCACCAGCCCTAGGACCGACACTGAAGCTTTCTTT. The whole variable domain, filled in from reference TRBV15 and TRBJ1-1, reads DAMVIQNPRYQVTQFGKPVTLSCSQTLNHNVMYWYQQKSSQAPKLLFHYYDKDFNNEADTPDNFQSRRPNTSFCFLDIRSPGLGDTAMYLCATSPRTDTEAFFGQGTRLTVV.